This paragraph covers one TCR beta chain sequence. These data originate in a study of shared clonotypes between healthy human individuals. This CDR3 comprises 11 residues. The germline CDR1 and CDR2 sequences are SGHAT and FQNNGV. Trimming pared 1 base from V and 12 bases from J, leaving 8 bases between. Positive CCR7 selection of CD45RO-negative cells yielded the naive CD8 cells, and terminally differentiated effector memory CD45RA+ cells were excluded. Here immunoSEQ multiplex PCR was the method, and the copy in TCRdb shows in-frame clones only, minus some. The repertoire holds around 640,000 clones, with approximately 96% as singletons.

The chain uses TRBV11-2 and TRBJ2-3; a possible D gene is TRBD2 (6 bases). The clonotype was recovered from a woman aged 25 to 39 in good health. Sequencing input: naive CD8+ T cells sorted from blood. The CDR3 bases are TGTGCCAGCAGCTTAGCTAGCGCCCAGTATTTT. The encoded protein is CASSLASAQYF.